Only a few counts were recorded for the clone carrying this T cell receptor beta chain. V was pared by 0 bases and J by 9 bases, with 12 bases between. The CDR3 has 14 residues. Germline V lookup: CDR1 LNHNV, CDR2 YYDKDF (reference sequence). This specimen comes from a study of T cells after yellow fever vaccination. Broader study findings: Weaker, the secondary response peaked sooner, at day 5 versus 15. Just a small share of clonotypes turned up in the CD4 compartment as well as the CD8 compartment.

TCRdb redid the calling of the 5' RACE reads with MiXCR, one entry per CDR3 protein. The data show about 45,000 distinct CDR3 sequences, roughly 6.4% seen once. The receptor was derived from a man between 25 and 39 years old who received the YFV17D yellow fever vaccine. The rearrangement joins TRBV15 to TRBJ2-1; a weak D match, TRBD1 (5 bases). The specimen was CD8+ T cells not binding an NS4B(214-222) dextramer, sorted from PBMCs, collected 45 days after the yellow fever booster vaccination. The CDR3 spells CATSRDLAGPEQFF. DNA of the CDR3: TGTGCCACCAGCAGAGATCTCGCAGGGCCTGAGCAGTTCTTC.